The present T cell receptor (beta chain) was sequenced within a study of cytomegalovirus exposure and HLA in healthy donors. Broader study findings: Productive rates of about 90% or about 30% were seen for most TCR beta V segments in an earlier analysis. It was taken for granted in presence/absence analyses that sequencing depth across donors was roughly uniform.

In the case of this clone: Its antigen is still unknown.

The germline V gene encodes CDR1 MNHNY and CDR2 SVGAGI (reference sequence). The V and J ends lost 6 bases and 5 bases, in that order; junction bases with no gene match: 0. This CDR3 contains 12 residues. The PCR had 60 Vbeta and 13 Jbeta primers. This table comes from immunoSEQ multiplex PCR, and its TCRdb copy is limited to in-frame clones, with some not included. The sample yields more than 85,000 clones, roughly 15% seen once. Material for sequencing was PBMCs. The clonotype comes from a female donor in good health and CMV-seronegative. V and J are TRBV6-6 and TRBJ1-5, with 8 bases matching TRBD1. CDR3 loop: CASRTGDQPQHF. The CDR3 region has the DNA TGTGCCAGCAGGACAGGGGATCAGCCCCAGCATTTT.